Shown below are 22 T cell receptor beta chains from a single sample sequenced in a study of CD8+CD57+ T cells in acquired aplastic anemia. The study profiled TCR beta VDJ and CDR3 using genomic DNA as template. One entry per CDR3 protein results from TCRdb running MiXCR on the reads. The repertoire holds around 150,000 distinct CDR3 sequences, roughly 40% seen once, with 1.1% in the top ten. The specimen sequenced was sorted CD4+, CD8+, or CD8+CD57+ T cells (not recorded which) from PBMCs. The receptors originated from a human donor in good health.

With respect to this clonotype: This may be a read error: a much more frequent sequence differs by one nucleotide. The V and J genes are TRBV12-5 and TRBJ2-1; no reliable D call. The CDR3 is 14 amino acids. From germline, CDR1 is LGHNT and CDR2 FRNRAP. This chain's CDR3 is CVSGFAYRYNEQFF. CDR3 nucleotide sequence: TGTGTTAGTGGTTTTGCTTACCGATACAATGAGCAGTTCTTC.

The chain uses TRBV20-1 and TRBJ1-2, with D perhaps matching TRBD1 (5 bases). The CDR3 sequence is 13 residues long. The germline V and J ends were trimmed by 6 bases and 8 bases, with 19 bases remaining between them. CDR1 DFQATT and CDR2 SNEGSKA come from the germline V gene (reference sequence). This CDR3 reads CSARHGVGEGYTF. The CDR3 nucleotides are TGCAGTGCCCGGCACGGGGTAGGGGAAGGCTACACCTTC.

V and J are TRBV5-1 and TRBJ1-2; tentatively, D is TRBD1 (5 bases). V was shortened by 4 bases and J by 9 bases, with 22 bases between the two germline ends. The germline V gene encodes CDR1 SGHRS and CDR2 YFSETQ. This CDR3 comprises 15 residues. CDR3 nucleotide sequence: TGCGCCAGCAGCCCGGAAGGCGCCCAGGGTTGGAGCTACACCTTC. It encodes CASSPEGAQGWSYTF.

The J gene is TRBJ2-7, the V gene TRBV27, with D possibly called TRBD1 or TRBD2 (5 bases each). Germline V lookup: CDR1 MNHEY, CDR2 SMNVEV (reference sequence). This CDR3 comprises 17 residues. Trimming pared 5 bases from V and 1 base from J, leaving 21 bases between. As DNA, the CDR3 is TGTGCCAGCAGTCTCAAATTTCGGGGCGTGTATTCCTACGAGCAGTACTTC. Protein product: CASSLKFRGVYSYEQYF.

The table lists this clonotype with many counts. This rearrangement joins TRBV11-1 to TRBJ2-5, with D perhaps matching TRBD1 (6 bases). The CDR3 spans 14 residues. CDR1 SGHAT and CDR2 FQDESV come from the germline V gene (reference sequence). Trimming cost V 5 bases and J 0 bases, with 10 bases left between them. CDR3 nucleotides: TGTGCCAGCAGCCGTGACAGGAACCAAGAGACCCAGTACTTC. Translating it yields CASSRDRNQETQYF.

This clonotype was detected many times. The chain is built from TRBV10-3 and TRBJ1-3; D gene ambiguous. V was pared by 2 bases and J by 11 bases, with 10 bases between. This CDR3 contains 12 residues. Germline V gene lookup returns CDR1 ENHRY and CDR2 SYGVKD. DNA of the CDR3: TGTGCCATCAGTGAGGACGGAAGATCCATATATTTT. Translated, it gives CAISEDGRSIYF.

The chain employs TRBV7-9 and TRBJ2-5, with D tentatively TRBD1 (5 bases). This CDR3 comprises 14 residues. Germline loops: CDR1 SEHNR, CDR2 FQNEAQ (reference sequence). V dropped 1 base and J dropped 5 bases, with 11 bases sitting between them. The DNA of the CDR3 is TGTGCCAGCAGCTTAGTCTGGGGCATCGAGACCCAGTACTTC. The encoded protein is CASSLVWGIETQYF.

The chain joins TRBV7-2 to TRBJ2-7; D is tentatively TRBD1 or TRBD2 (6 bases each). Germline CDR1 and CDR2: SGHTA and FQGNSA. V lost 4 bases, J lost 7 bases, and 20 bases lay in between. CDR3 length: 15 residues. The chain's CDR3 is CASSWRGALLSEQYF. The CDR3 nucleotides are TGTGCCAGCAGCTGGAGGGGGGCCCTTCTGAGTGAGCAGTACTTC.

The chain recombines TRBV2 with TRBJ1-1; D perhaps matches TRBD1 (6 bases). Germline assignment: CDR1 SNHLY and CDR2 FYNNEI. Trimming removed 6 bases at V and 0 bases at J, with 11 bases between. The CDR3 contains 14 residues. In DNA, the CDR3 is TGTGCCAGCAGGGGGGACATCATGAACACTGAAGCTTTCTTT. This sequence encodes CASRGDIMNTEAFF.

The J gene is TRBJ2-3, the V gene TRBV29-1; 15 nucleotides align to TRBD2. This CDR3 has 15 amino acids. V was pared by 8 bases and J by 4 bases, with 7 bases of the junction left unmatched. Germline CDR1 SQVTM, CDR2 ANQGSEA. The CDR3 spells CSTTGLAGGPDTQYF. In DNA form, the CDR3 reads TGCAGCACGACAGGACTAGCGGGAGGGCCAGATACGCAGTATTTT.

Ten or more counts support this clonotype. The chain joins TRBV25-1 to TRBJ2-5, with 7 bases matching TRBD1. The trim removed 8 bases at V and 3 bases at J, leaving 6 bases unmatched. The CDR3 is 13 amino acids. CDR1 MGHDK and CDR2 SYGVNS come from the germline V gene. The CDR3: CASSRDREETQYF. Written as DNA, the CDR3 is TGTGCCAGCTCCCGGGACAGAGAAGAGACCCAGTACTTC.

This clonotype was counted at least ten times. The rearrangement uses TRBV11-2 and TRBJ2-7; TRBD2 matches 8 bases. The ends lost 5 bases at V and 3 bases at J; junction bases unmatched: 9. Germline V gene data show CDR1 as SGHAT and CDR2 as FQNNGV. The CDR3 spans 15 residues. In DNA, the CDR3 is TGTGCCAGCAGCCACCGGCCAGCGGGGGACTACGAGCAGTACTTC. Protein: CASSHRPAGDYEQYF.

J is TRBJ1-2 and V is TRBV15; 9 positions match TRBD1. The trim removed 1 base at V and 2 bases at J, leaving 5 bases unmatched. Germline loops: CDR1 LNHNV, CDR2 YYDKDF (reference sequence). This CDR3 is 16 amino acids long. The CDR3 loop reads CATSRGTGELNYGYTF. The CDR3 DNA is TGTGCCACCAGCAGAGGGACAGGGGAACTAAACTATGGCTACACCTTC.

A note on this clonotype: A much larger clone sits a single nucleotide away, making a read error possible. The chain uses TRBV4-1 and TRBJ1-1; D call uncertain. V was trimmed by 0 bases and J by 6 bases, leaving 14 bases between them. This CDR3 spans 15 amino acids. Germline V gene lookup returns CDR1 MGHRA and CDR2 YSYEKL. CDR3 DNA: TGCGCCAGCAGCCAAGAGTTTTCGGCACCTCCTGAAGCTTTCTTT. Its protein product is CASSQEFSAPPEAFF.

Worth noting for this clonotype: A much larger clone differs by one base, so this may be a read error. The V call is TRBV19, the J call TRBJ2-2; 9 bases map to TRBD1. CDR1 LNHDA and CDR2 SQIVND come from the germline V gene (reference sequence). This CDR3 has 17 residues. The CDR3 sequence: CASSSSRDRENTGELSF. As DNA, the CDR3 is TGTGCCAGTAGTTCGTCCCGGGACAGGGAGAACACCGGGGAGCTGTCTTTT.

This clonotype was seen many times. Here the CDR3 reads CASSLASRGTEAFF. The CDR3 bases are TGTGCCAGCAGCTTAGCATCCCGGGGGACTGAAGCTTTCTTT. The rearrangement links TRBV7-6 to TRBJ1-1; TRBD1 is a possible D gene (5 bases). Looked up from germline, CDR1 is SGHVS and CDR2 is FNYEAQ. The CDR3 totals 14 residues. V was trimmed by 0 bases and J by 5 bases, leaving 10 bases between them.

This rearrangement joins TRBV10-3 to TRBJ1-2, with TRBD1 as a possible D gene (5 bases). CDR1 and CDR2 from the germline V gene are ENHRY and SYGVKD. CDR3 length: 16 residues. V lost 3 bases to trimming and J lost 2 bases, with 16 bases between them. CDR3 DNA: TGTGCCATCAGTGATAGGAGGTCCGGGACCAACTATGGCTACACCTTC. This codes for CAISDRRSGTNYGYTF.

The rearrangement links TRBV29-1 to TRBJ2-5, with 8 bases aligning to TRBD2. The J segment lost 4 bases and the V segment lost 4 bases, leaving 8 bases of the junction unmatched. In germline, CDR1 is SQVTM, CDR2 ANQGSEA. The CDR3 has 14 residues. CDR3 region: CSVAGGLAGETQYF. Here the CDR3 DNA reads TGCAGCGTTGCCGGTGGGCTAGCGGGAGAGACCCAGTACTTC.

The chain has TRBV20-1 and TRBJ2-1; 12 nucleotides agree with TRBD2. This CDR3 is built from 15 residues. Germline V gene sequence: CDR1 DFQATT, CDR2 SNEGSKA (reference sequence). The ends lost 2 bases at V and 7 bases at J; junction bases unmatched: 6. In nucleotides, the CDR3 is TGCAGTGCTAGACTAGCGGGAGGGCTGACGAATGAGCAGTTCTTC. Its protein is CSARLAGGLTNEQFF.

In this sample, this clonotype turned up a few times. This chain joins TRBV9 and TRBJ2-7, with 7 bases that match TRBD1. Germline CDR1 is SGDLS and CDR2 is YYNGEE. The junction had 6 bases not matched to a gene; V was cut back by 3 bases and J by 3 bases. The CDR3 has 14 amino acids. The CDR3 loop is CASSGRDSDYEQYF. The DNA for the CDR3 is TGTGCCAGCAGCGGACGGGACAGCGACTACGAGCAGTACTTC.

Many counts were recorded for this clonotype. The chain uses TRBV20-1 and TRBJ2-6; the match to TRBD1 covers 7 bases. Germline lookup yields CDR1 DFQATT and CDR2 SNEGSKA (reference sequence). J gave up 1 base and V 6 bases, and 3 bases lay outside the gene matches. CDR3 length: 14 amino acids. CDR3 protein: CSAPTGSGANVLTF. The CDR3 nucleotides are TGCAGTGCCCCGACAGGGTCTGGGGCCAACGTCCTGACTTTC.

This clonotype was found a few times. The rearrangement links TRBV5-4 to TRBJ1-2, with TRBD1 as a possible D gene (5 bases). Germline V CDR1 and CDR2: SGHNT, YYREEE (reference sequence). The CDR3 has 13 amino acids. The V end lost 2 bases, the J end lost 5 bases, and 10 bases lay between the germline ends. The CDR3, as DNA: TGTGCCAGCAGCTTAAGTGAGGGGTATGGCTACACCTTC. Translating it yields CASSLSEGYGYTF.